Below, 3 T cell receptor beta chains from the same sample are listed, as sequenced in a study of siplizumab effects on memory and regulatory T cells. Clones were sequenced by immunoSEQ multiplex PCR, and TCRdb holds only the in-frame ones, with some missing. The table includes around 100,000 clones, under 95% detected once. Input material: Tregs sorted from blood. The receptor source for this set is a human donor in good health.

This chain joins TRBV15 and TRBJ2-3; D gene ambiguous. The CDR3 spans 15 residues. Germline CDR1 LNHNV, CDR2 YYDKDF (reference sequence). The V end lost 9 bases, the J end lost 2 bases, and 18 bases lay between the germline ends. CDR3 sequence (DNA): TGTGCCACTTCCCAATTCGCCCGTGACACAGATACGCAGTATTTT. Translated, it gives CATSQFARDTDTQYF.

This clone is a singleton in its sample. The chain carries TRBV2 and TRBJ2-2; weak D call: TRBD2 (5 bases). Per the germline V gene, CDR1 is SNHLY and CDR2 is FYNNEI. CDR3 length equals 15 residues. V lost 6 bases, J lost 4 bases, and 15 bases lay in between. CDR3 sequence (DNA): TGTGCCAGCAGCGCCAGCGGAACGAGCACCGGGGAGCTGTTTTTT. It yields the protein CASSASGTSTGELFF.

The chain employs TRBV9 and TRBJ1-3; D is possibly TRBD1 (6 bases). V shed 0 bases and J shed 2 bases, with 6 bases lying between them. This CDR3 comprises 14 residues. Germline loops: CDR1 SGDLS, CDR2 YYNGEE. The CDR3 DNA is TGTGCCAGCAGCGTAGACAGGGCTGGAAACACCATATATTTT. The encoded protein is CASSVDRAGNTIYF.